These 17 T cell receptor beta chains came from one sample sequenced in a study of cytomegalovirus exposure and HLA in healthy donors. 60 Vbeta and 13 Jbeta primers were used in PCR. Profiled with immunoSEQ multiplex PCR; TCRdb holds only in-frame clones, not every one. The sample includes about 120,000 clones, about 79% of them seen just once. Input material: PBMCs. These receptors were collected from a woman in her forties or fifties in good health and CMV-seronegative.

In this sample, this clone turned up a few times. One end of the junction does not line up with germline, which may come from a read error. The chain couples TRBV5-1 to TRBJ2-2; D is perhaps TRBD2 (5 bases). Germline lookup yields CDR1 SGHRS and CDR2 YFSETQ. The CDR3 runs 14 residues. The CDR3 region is CASRLAGNTGELFF. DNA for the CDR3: TGCGCCAGCAGGTTGGCGGGGAACACCGGGGAGCTGTTTTTT.

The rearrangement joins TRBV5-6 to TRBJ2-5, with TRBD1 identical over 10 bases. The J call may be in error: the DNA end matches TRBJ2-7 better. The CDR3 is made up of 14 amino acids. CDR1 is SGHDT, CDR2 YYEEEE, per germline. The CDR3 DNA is TGTGCCAGCAGCTGGGACAGGGGTTGGGGCGAGCAGTACTTC. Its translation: CASSWDRGWGEQYF.

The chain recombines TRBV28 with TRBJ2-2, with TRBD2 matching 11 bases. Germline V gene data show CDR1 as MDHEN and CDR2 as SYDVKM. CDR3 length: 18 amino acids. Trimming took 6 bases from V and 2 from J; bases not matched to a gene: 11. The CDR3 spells CASRGVRLAGLNTGELFF. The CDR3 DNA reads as TGTGCCAGCAGAGGTGTCCGACTAGCGGGACTTAACACCGGGGAGCTGTTTTTT.

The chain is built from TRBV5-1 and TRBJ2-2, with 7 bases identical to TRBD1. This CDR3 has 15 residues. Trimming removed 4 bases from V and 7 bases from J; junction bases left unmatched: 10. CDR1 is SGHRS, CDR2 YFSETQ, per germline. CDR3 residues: CASSDRTGGFGELFF. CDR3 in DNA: TGCGCCAGCAGCGATAGGACAGGAGGTTTCGGGGAGCTGTTTTTT.

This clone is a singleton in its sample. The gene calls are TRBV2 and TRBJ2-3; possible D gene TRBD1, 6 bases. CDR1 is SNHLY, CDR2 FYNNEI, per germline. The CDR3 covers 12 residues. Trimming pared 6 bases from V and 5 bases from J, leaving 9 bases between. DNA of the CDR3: TGTGCCAGCAGGGGGGCCGGAGATACGCAGTATTTT. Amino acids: CASRGAGDTQYF.

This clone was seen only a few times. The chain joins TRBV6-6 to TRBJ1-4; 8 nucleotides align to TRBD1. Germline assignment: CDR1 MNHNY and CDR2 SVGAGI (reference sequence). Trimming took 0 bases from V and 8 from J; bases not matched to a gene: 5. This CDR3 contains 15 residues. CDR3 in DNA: TGTGCCAGCAGTTACTCCTTCGACAGGGGCGAAAAACTGTTTTTT. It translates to CASSYSFDRGEKLFF.

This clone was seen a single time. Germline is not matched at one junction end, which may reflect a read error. Written as DNA, the CDR3 is TGTTCCAGCAGCCCCTTCGGGATGCTCGATGAGCAGTTCTTC. This translates into CSSSPFGMLDEQFF. The V and J genes are TRBV7-9 and TRBJ2-1; D possibly corresponds to TRBD2 (5 bases). CDR3 size: 14 residues. Per germline, CDR1 SEHNR and CDR2 FQNEAQ (reference sequence).

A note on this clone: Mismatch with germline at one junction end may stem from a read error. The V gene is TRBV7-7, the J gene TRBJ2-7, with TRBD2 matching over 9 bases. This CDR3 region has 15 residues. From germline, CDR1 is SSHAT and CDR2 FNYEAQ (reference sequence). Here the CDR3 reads CASSFQAGGPYEQYF. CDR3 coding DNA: TGTGCTAGCAGCTTTCAGGCGGGAGGGCCCTACGAGCAGTACTTC.

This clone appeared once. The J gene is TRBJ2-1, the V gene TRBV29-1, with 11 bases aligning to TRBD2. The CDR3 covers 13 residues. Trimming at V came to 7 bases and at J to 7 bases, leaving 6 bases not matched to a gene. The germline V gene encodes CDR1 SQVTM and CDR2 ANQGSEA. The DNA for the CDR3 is TGCAGCGCATTCGCTAGCGGGAGGAATGAGCAGTTCTTC. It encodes CSAFASGRNEQFF.

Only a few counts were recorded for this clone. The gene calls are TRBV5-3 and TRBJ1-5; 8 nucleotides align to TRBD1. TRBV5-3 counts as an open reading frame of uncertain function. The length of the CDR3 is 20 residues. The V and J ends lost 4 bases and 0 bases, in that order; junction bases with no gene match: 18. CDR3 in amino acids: CARSPAISGTGFYSNQPQHF. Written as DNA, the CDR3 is TGTGCCAGAAGCCCCGCAATTTCCGGGACAGGATTTTATAGCAATCAGCCCCAGCATTTT.

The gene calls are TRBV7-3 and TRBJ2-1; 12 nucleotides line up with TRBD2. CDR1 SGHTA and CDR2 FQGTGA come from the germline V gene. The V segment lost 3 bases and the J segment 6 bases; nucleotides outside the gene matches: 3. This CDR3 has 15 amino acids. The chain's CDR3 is CASSLVLAGGNEQFF. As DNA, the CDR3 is TGTGCCAGCAGCTTGGTACTAGCGGGAGGCAATGAGCAGTTCTTC.

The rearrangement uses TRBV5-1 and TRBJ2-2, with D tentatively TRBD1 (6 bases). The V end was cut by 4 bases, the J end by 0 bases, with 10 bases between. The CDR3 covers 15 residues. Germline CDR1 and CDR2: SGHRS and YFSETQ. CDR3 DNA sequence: TGCGCCAGCAGCGTCGGGACACCGAACACCGGGGAGCTGTTTTTT. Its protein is CASSVGTPNTGELFF.

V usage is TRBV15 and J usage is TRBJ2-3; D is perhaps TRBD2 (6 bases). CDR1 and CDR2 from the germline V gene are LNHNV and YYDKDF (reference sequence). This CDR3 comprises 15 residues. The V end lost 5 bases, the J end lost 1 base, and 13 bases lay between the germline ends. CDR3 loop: CATSYRTGGTDTQYF. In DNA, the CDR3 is TGTGCCACCAGCTACAGGACGGGAGGCACAGATACGCAGTATTTT.

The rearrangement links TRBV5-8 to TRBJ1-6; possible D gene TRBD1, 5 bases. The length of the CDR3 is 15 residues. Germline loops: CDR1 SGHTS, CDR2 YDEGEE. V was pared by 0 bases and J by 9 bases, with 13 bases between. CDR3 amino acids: CASSLAGRVSSPLHF. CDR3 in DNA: TGTGCCAGCAGCTTGGCCGGCAGGGTATCTTCACCCCTCCACTTT.

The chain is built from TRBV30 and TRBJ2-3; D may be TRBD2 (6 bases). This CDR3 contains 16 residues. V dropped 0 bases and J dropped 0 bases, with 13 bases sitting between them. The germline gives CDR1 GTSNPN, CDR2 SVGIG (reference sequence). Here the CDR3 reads CAWSVGGSTSTDTQYF. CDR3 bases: TGTGCCTGGAGTGTCGGAGGGAGCACTAGCACAGATACGCAGTATTTT.

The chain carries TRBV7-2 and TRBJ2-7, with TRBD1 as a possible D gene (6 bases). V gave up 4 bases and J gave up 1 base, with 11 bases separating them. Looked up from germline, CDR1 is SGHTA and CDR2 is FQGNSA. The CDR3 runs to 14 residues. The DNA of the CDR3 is TGTGCCAGCAGCTCAGGGGCGGTGTCCTACGAGCAGTACTTC. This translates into CASSSGAVSYEQYF.

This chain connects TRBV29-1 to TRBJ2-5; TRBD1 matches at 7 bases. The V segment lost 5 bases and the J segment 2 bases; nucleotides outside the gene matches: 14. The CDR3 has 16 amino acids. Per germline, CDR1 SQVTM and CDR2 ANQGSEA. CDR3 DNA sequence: TGCAGCGTTAAAACCTCCGGGACAGAGGAACAAGAGACCCAGTACTTC. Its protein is CSVKTSGTEEQETQYF. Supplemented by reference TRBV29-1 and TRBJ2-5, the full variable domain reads SAVISQKPSRDICQRGTSLTIQCQVDSQVTMMFWYRQQPGQSLTLIATANQGSEATYESGFVIDKFPISRPNLTFSTLTVSNMSPEDSSIYLCSVKTSGTEEQETQYFGPGTRLLVL.